This entry is about one T cell receptor (beta chain). The study recruited people aged about 18 to 89 years across approximately 23 US areas. Clinical history as reported by participants underpinned cohort assignment. In the original processing: Nucleated cell number was recorded as an estimate derived from reference gene primer amplification. Assay used: immunoSEQ multiplex PCR; TCRdb lists only in-frame clones, some missing. V, J and clone size derive from that table, while D and trimming were established from the DNA sequence. The sample carries 200,000 to 250,000 clones, about four fifths recorded once. These data come from a study of blood T cell repertoires in COVID-19. As for the study in general: Specimens from acute and convalescent COVID-19 originated in the United States, Italy and Spain.

Germline V gives CDR1 LGHNA, CDR2 YSLEER. V was pared by 0 bases and J by 5 bases, with 19 bases of the junction left unmatched. The CDR3 sequence is 20 residues long. Sequencing was carried out using PBMCs or T cells enriched from blood (not recorded which). The chain couples TRBV4-3 to TRBJ2-3; TRBD1 aligns across 8 bases. The clonotype was recovered from a woman in her forties or fifties with acute COVID-19. CDR3 DNA: TGCGCCAGCAGCCAAGACCGGACAGGGCTGTTTCCCGGGACTTTAGATACGCAGTATTTT. This translates into CASSQDRTGLFPGTLDTQYF.